This TCR beta chain originates from a study of cytomegalovirus exposure and HLA in healthy donors. 13 Jbeta primers and 60 Vbeta primers were used for the PCR. Data came from immunoSEQ multiplex PCR; TCRdb stores just in-frame clones and leaves some out. The table lists approximately 220,000 clones, just over 75% of them singletons, with 0.63% in the top ten. The CDR3 contains 13 residues. V was shortened by 4 bases and J by 6 bases, with 10 bases between the two germline ends. The germline CDR1 and CDR2 sequences are ENHRY and SYGVKD. A few counts support this clone. Its target is unknown. General study results and limits: Associated with HLA alleles at 0.05 false discovery rate in a later analysis were 16,951 TCR beta sequences.

The chain links TRBV10-3 to TRBJ2-1, with D maybe TRBD2 (5 bases). The receptor's source is a man younger than 30 in good health and CMV-seronegative. Material: PBMCs. The CDR3 DNA sequence: TGTGCCATCAGTGCCGGAGGATTCAATGAGCAGTTCTTC. It yields the protein CAISAGGFNEQFF.